What follows is one T cell receptor beta chain and its context. This table comes from immunoSEQ multiplex PCR, and its TCRdb copy is limited to in-frame clones, with some not included. The sample includes roughly 110,000 clones, 75% to 95% of them seen just once. This sample was included in a study of blood T cell repertoires in COVID-19. Looking at the study overall: In each case, the material was cDNA or gDNA derived from T cells, B-cell-depleted T cells, or PBMCs.

This TCR derives from a woman in her 30s with acute or convalescent COVID-19. Sequenced sample: peripheral blood.

The CDR3 sequence: CASSLGQANYGYTF. The CDR3 DNA reads TGTGCCAGCAGCTTAGGACAGGCTAACTATGGCTACACCTTC. The chain couples TRBV5-4 to TRBJ1-2; 7 bases agree with TRBD1. The V gene's germline CDR1 is SGHNT and CDR2 YYREEE (reference sequence). J lost 0 bases, V lost 2 bases, and 1 base had no gene match. The length of the CDR3 is 14 residues.